The rows below give T cell receptor beta chains drawn from one sample of a study of PD-1 blockade in classical Hodgkin lymphoma. TCRdb's copy holds only in-frame clones and misses some; the assay was immunoSEQ multiplex PCR. The sample carries approximately 60,000 clones, about 91% recorded once. This material consisted of peripheral blood mononuclear cells (PBMCs), taken at baseline. These TCRs come from a human donor with classical Hodgkin lymphoma. Each CDR3 is given with its conserved first and last residue. A D gene is named only where the DNA matches it firmly. Size values are once, few and many counts, or a class for expanded clones, and some rows have none.

J,V,size,D,DNA,CDR3
TRBJ1-1,TRBV13,.,.,TGTGCCAGCAGCTTACCCCGGGCCCCATCTGGATACACTGAAGCTTTCTTT,CASSLPRAPSGYTEAFF
TRBJ1-5,TRBV5-1,once,.,TGCGCCAGCAGAAAAGATAATAACACGGACAATCAGCCCCAGCATTTT,CASRKDNNTDNQPQHF
TRBJ1-5,TRBV5-5,.,.,TGTGCCAGCAGCTTGTCTGGGGATCAGCCCCAGCATTTT,CASSLSGDQPQHF
TRBJ2-1,TRBV15,.,TRBD2,TGTGCCACCAGCAGCCTAGCGGGGGGTGGAAATGAGCAGTTCTTC,CATSSLAGGGNEQFF
TRBJ1-2,TRBV28,.,.,TGTGCCAGTAGGACGGGGTCGACCTATGGCTACACCTTC,CASRTGSTYGYTF
TRBJ1-2,TRBV5-5,.,.,TGTGCCAGCAGCTTGACCAAGGGGGATTATGGCTACACCTTC,CASSLTKGDYGYTF
TRBJ1-5,TRBV25-1,.,.,TGTGCCAGCAGTGTAGGGATGGAGCCCCAGCATTTT,CASSVGMEPQHF
TRBJ2-7,TRBV7-9,.,TRBD2,TGTGCCAGCAGCTTAGCCCGCGGGGGGGCCGACGAGCAGTACTTC,CASSLARGGADEQYF
TRBJ1-2,TRBV18,.,TRBD1,TGTGCCAGCTCACCGGACAGGGCGGGTAATGGCTACACCTTC,CASSPDRAGNGYTF
TRBJ1-3,TRBV5-4,.,.,TGTGCCAGCAGCTCCGTCCACAGGGACTCTGGAAACACCATATATTTT,CASSSVHRDSGNTIYF
TRBJ1-1,TRBV6-5,.,.,TGTGCCAGCAGTTCCCGCGCCCAACGTAAAACTGAAGCTTTCTTT,CASSSRAQRKTEAFF
TRBJ1-5,TRBV15,.,TRBD1,TGTGCCACCAGCAGAGGAGGGACAGGGGGCTCTCAGCCCCAGCATTTT,CATSRGGTGGSQPQHF
TRBJ2-7,TRBV28,.,TRBD1,TGTGCCAGCAGTTCCCCGAGGACAGGGGGCCACTACGAGCAGTACTTC,CASSSPRTGGHYEQYF
TRBJ2-5,TRBV28,.,.,TGTGCCAGCACCTTAACGAGTTCGGAGACCCAGTACTTC,CASTLTSSETQYF
TRBJ1-2,TRBV27,.,TRBD1,TGTGCCAGCAGCCTGGGACAGGGCGATGGCTACACCTTC,CASSLGQGDGYTF
TRBJ2-3,TRBV19,few,TRBD1,TGTGCCAGTAGTAAGGATCGACAGGGGCCCGTTTCACGGACAGATACGCAGTATTTT,CASSKDRQGPVSRTDTQYF
TRBJ1-5,TRBV5-5,.,.,TGTGCCAGCAGCTCGGTGGGGCCCAATCAGCCCCAGCATTTT,CASSSVGPNQPQHF
TRBJ2-7,TRBV7-9,.,TRBD1,TGTGCCAGCAGCTTTCAAAGGGGGCTTGATTCCTACGAGCAGTACTTC,CASSFQRGLDSYEQYF
TRBJ1-5,TRBV28,.,TRBD1,TGTGCCAGCACTTTAGTGGGACAGGGTATACAGCCCCAGCATTTT,CASTLVGQGIQPQHF
TRBJ2-1,TRBV2,.,.,TGTGCCAGCACCCAGGGGCGCTCCTACAATGAGCAGTTCTTC,CASTQGRSYNEQFF
TRBJ2-3,TRBV7-9,.,TRBD1,TGTGCCAGCAGCTCCCGGACAGGTGTTACAGATACGCAGTATTTT,CASSSRTGVTDTQYF
TRBJ1-1,TRBV6-6,.,.,TGTGCCAGCAACTTCCCGGGAGGGAACACTGAAGCTTTCTTT,CASNFPGGNTEAFF
TRBJ2-2,TRBV27,.,.,TGTGCCAGCAGTCCGACAGTTCTTTCGGGCACCGGGGAGCTGTTTTTT,CASSPTVLSGTGELFF
TRBJ2-7,TRBV7-7,.,.,TGTGCCAGCAGCCCCCGCCGTGTCGGGTCGTACGAGCAGTACTTC,CASSPRRVGSYEQYF
TRBJ2-7,TRBV27,once,.,TGTGCCAGCAGTTTAGGTGACGAGCAGTACTTC,CASSLGDEQYF
TRBJ1-2,TRBV7-3,medium-sized,.,TGTGCCAGCAGCCCCTATGGGGGCGGGTCCACTAACTATGGCTACACCTTC,CASSPYGGGSTNYGYTF
TRBJ2-7,TRBV15,.,.,TGTGCCACCAGCAGAGACCTTCAGGGGTCAAGCTCCTACGAGCAGTACTTC,CATSRDLQGSSSYEQYF
TRBJ2-5,TRBV20-1,.,.,TGCAGTGAATGGGGGCAAGAGACCCAGTACTTC,CSEWGQETQYF
TRBJ1-6,TRBV14,.,TRBD1,TGTGCCAGCAGCCCAGGGACAGCAAGCTCCTATAATTCACCCCTCCACTTT,CASSPGTASSYNSPLHF
TRBJ1-1,TRBV5-1,.,.,TGCGCCAGCAGCTTGTCGGGGGACTCGTTGAACACTGAAGCTTTCTTT,CASSLSGDSLNTEAFF
TRBJ1-2,TRBV2,.,.,TGTGCCAGCAGAGAGGGGGAGGGATTCTATGGCTACACCTTC,CASREGEGFYGYTF
TRBJ1-4,TRBV6-5,.,.,TGTGCCAGCAGCCCTACGAGTGAAAAACTGTTTTTT,CASSPTSEKLFF
TRBJ2-3,TRBV10-1,.,TRBD1,TGCGCCAGCAGCAGGACAGGGATTGAGGATACGCAGTATTTT,CASSRTGIEDTQYF
TRBJ1-5,TRBV7-2,.,.,TGTGCCAGCAGCAAAGGTGGGGTCGGCAATCAGCCCCAGCATTTT,CASSKGGVGNQPQHF
TRBJ1-4,TRBV30,.,.,TGTGCCTGGAGTGTATTTGGGAGCGGTGAAAAACTGTTTTTT,CAWSVFGSGEKLFF
TRBJ1-1,TRBV10-1,.,.,TGCGCCAGCAGTGATGGCAGGGGAAGCACTGAAGCTTTCTTT,CASSDGRGSTEAFF
TRBJ1-1,TRBV6-6,.,.,TGTGCCAGCAGTTACCAAGGGGGGAACACTGAAGCTTTCTTT,CASSYQGGNTEAFF
TRBJ1-1,TRBV18,once,.,TGTGCCAGCTCACCATCGGGTGAGGGCACTGAAGCTTTCTTT,CASSPSGEGTEAFF
TRBJ2-1,TRBV5-1,.,TRBD2,TGCGCCAGCAGCTTGGCCCTCGGCGGGGGTCGGGCCTCCTACAATGAGCAGTTCTTC,CASSLALGGGRASYNEQFF
TRBJ2-7,TRBV7-9,.,.,TGTGCCAGCAGCTTAGCGCAGGGGACGATCTACGAGCAGTACTTC,CASSLAQGTIYEQYF
TRBJ2-1,TRBV27,.,TRBD2,TGTGCCAGCACCAATCCGGGACTAGCGGGAAATGAGCAGTTCTTC,CASTNPGLAGNEQFF
TRBJ1-1,TRBV9,few,.,TGTGCCAGCAGCGTCCTCGGGACGGTGAACACTGAAGCTTTCTTT,CASSVLGTVNTEAFF
TRBJ1-5,TRBV6-5,.,.,TGTGCCAGCAATACGGGGGGCAGGGAGCCCCAGCATTTT,CASNTGGREPQHF
TRBJ2-1,TRBV21-1,many,.,TGTGCCAGCAGCAAGAAGTTCTTC,CASSKKFF
TRBJ1-3,TRBV7-7,.,TRBD1,TGTGCCAGCAGCGCCACAACAGGGGGTGGAAACACCATATATTTT,CASSATTGGGNTIYF
TRBJ1-1,TRBV7-2,.,TRBD1,TGTGCCAGCAGCTTAAGACAGGGTTTAGGCACTGAAGCTTTCTTT,CASSLRQGLGTEAFF
TRBJ2-7,TRBV7-6,.,.,TGTGCCAGCAGCTTAGTGGGGGTTCTTTTGCACGAGCAGTACTTC,CASSLVGVLLHEQYF
TRBJ1-4,TRBV27,.,.,TGTGCCAGCAGACCGCTTCTTGCAACTAATGAAAAACTGTTTTTT,CASRPLLATNEKLFF
TRBJ2-7,TRBV11-1,.,TRBD1,TGTGCCAGCAGCGCACTCCGGGACAGGGTTTTCTACGAGCAGTACTTC,CASSALRDRVFYEQYF
TRBJ2-1,TRBV25-1,.,.,TGTGCCAGCAGGGCCCCCGGGTCGTCCTACAATGAGCAGTTCTTC,CASRAPGSSYNEQFF
TRBJ1-1,TRBV10-1,.,.,TGCGCCAGCAGTGAGTCGGCAGGGTTTAACACTGAAGCTTTCTTT,CASSESAGFNTEAFF
TRBJ1-2,TRBV6-1,.,.,TGTGCCAGCAGCATCGACAGGCCCTTAAAGCATGGCTACACCTTC,CASSIDRPLKHGYTF